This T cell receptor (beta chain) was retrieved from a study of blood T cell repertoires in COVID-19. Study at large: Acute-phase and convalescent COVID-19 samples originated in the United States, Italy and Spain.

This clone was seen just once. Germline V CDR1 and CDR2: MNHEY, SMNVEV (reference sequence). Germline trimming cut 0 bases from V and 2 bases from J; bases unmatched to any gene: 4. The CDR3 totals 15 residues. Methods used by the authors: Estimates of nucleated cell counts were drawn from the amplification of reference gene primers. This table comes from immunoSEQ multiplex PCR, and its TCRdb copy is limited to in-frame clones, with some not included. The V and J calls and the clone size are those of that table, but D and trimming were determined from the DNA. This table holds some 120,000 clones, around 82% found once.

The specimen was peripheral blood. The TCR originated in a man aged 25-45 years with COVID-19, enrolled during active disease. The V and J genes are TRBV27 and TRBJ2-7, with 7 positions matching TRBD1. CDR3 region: CASSLSAQGAYEQYF. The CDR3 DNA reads TGTGCCAGCAGTTTATCGGCGCAGGGGGCCTACGAGCAGTACTTC.